This TCR beta chain was retrieved from a study of blood T cell repertoires in COVID-19. The table came from immunoSEQ multiplex PCR; TCRdb's copy has only in-frame clones and leaves some out. The data contain 150,000 to 200,000 clones, 70% to 85% of them singletons. The CDR3 is 15 amino acids. V dropped 2 bases and J dropped 8 bases, with 15 bases sitting between them. Germline CDR1 is LNHNV and CDR2 is YYDKDF (reference sequence). This clone was seen once. J is TRBJ1-4 and V is TRBV15; possible D gene TRBD1, 6 bases. This sequence was found in an elderly woman with acute or convalescent COVID-19. Material for sequencing was peripheral blood. The CDR3 protein is CATSRHRADREKLFF. The CDR3 DNA is TGTGCCACCAGCAGACACAGGGCGGATAGGGAAAAACTGTTTTTT.